Each of the 4 T cell receptor beta chains below was sequenced from the same sample in a study of cytomegalovirus exposure and HLA in healthy donors. Amplification used 60 Vbeta primers and 13 Jbeta primers. Assay used: immunoSEQ multiplex PCR; TCRdb lists only in-frame clones, some missing. The sample lists some 130,000 clones; 77% were seen once. Sequenced: PBMCs. The origin of the receptors is a male donor in good health and CMV-seronegative.

This clone was counted a single time. V and J are TRBV5-5 and TRBJ2-7; D is undetermined. Germline V CDR1 and CDR2: SGHKS, YYEKEE (reference sequence). V was shortened by 2 bases and J by 7 bases, with 10 bases between the two germline ends. The CDR3 has 12 amino acids. CDR3: CASSFGFAEQYF. The CDR3 DNA reads TGTGCCAGCAGCTTCGGGTTTGCTGAGCAGTACTTC. The full variable domain, its missing parts supplied by reference TRBV5-5 and TRBJ2-7, is DAGVTQSPTHLIKTRGQQVTLRCSPISGHKSVSWYQQVLGQGPQFIFQYYEKEERGRGNFPDRFSARQFPNYSSELNVNALLLGDSALYLCASSFGFAEQYFGPGTRLTVT.

This rearrangement joins TRBV7-2 to TRBJ2-7; D is possibly TRBD1 (6 bases). Trimming removed 0 bases from V and 2 bases from J, with 8 bases in between. The CDR3 length is 14 residues. Germline CDR1 reads SGHTA; CDR2 reads FQGNSA. The CDR3, as DNA: TGTGCCAGCAGCTTAGCCTGGACAGCCTACGAGCAGTACTTC. This encodes CASSLAWTAYEQYF. The full variable domain, in which reference TRBV7-2 and TRBJ2-7 provide the parts outside the CDR3, is GAGVSQSPSNKVTEKGKDVELRCDPISGHTALYWYRQSLGQGLEFLIYFQGNSAPDKSGLPSDRFSAERTGGSVSTLTIQRTQQEDSAVYLCASSLAWTAYEQYFGPGTRLTVT.

This clone was observed once. This rearrangement joins TRBV7-9 to TRBJ2-5; TRBD2 matches 8 bases. The germline CDR1 and CDR2 sequences are SEHNR and FQNEAQ (reference sequence). The CDR3 is made up of 15 amino acids. V was clipped by 1 base and J by 3 bases; unmatched bases: 4. The CDR3 spells CASSLVPAGEETQYF. The CDR3 DNA reads TGTGCCAGCAGCTTAGTTCCAGCGGGGGAAGAGACCCAGTACTTC.

The chain links TRBV6-5 to TRBJ2-7; TRBD1 aligns across 11 bases. The CDR3 runs 15 residues. Germline lookup yields CDR1 MNHEY and CDR2 SVGAGI. Germline trimming cut 0 bases from V and 4 bases from J; bases unmatched to any gene: 2. The CDR3 reads CASSYSDRGRYEQYF. The DNA of the CDR3 is TGTGCCAGCAGTTACTCGGACAGGGGGCGATACGAGCAGTACTTC.